This record concerns one T cell receptor (beta chain) sequence. This entry comes from a study of T cells expressing NK-cell markers. No DNA is given; TCRdb re-called the 5' RACE reads and lists each CDR3 protein once. The sample's table shows 350,000 to 450,000 distinct CDR3 sequences. Germline CDR1 is SGHDT and CDR2 is YYEEEE. The CDR3 is made up of 15 amino acids. This clonotype was sampled from a man aged 18-69 years in good health. The chain carries TRBV5-6 and TRBJ1-4. The specimen was blood T cells: a sorted CD56 or NKG2C T cell subset, CD4+ or CD8+ T cells, or bulk PBMC T cells (not recorded which). The CDR3 is CASSFYDGVGEKLFF. The whole variable domain, filled in from reference TRBV5-6 and TRBJ1-4, reads DAGVTQSPTHLIKTRGQQVTLRCSPKSGHDTVSWYQQALGQGPQFIFQYYEEEERQRGNFPDRFSGHQFPNYSSELNVNALLLGDSALYLCASSFYDGVGEKLFFGSGTQLSVL.